This TCR beta chain was found in a study of blood T cell repertoires in COVID-19. Overall study context: From T cells, B-cell-depleted T cells, or PBMCs came the material, which was cDNA or gDNA.

The table lists this clone with a count of one. V lost 6 bases, J lost 1 base, and 6 bases lay in between. The CDR3 runs to 11 residues. The germline gives CDR1 DFQATT, CDR2 SNEGSKA (reference sequence). Only in-frame clones appear in the TCRdb table, and some are missing; sequencing was by immunoSEQ multiplex PCR. Here the sample spans around 340,000 clones, 75% to 90% being singletons. The receptor comes from an older woman with COVID-19, enrolled during active disease. The chain recombines TRBV20-1 with TRBJ1-2; no firm D call. What was sequenced was peripheral blood. CDR3 bases: TGCAGTGCCCCTCTTAACTATGGCTACACCTTC. It specifies CSAPLNYGYTF.